These T cell receptor beta chains were read from a single sample in a study of blood T cells in healthy people across ages. From the 5' RACE reads, TCRdb called clonotypes with MiXCR, one entry per CDR3 protein. The table has about 800,000 distinct CDR3 sequences, about half seen once. Material for sequencing was blood. These receptors came from a man older than 75 in good health. CDR3s include the opening cysteine and the closing phenylalanine or tryptophan. The order of the fields is V gene, J gene, clone size, D gene, CDR3 DNA, CDR3 protein. The D gene is left open where the match is weak. Size is omitted from some rows. Given values are once, few, many or a class for expanded clones.

>TRBV28|TRBJ2-7|.|.
TGTGCCAGCAGTGTGTCCCCCGGGGCCCCTGGGCAGTACTTC
CASSVSPGAPGQYF
>TRBV5-1|TRBJ2-1|few|.
TGCGCCAGCAGCTCGGTAGGGGGGTGGAATGAGCAGTTCTTC
CASSSVGGWNEQFF
>TRBV12-3/TRBV12-4|TRBJ1-4|.|TRBD1
TGTGCCAGCAGGCCGGGACAGGGGTATGGAAAACTGTTTTTT
CASRPGQGYGKLFF
>TRBV3-1|TRBJ2-5|few|TRBD2
TGTGCCAGCAGCCAAGTAGACGGGAGGCGGCAAGAGACCCAGTACTTC
CASSQVDGRRQETQYF
>TRBV7-8|TRBJ2-1|.|.
TGTGCCAGCAGCTTACGGGGTGGGGCTGCCAATGAGCAGTTCTTC
CASSLRGGAANEQFF
>TRBV6-1|TRBJ2-1|few|.
TGTGCCAGCAGTGAAGTTAAGGATGAGCAGTTCTTC
CASSEVKDEQFF
>TRBV29-1|TRBJ1-2|.|.
TGCAGCGTTGCCCACCGTGGGGGCTATGGCTACACCTTC
CSVAHRGGYGYTF
>TRBV10-3|TRBJ2-7|.|TRBD2
TGTGCCATCAGTGAGCGGGAGGCCTACAATGAGCAGTACTTC
CAISEREAYNEQYF
>TRBV10-3|TRBJ2-1|.|TRBD2
TGTGCCTTCAGCTCGGGACTAGCGGGCTACAATGAGCAGTTCTTC
CAFSSGLAGYNEQFF
>TRBV29-1|TRBJ2-7|.|TRBD1
TGCAGCGCAATGGGGACAGGATTCGATCGTAACGAGCAGTACTTC
CSAMGTGFDRNEQYF
>TRBV20-1|TRBJ2-4|.|.
TGCAGTGCCCCGGGACGGCGGGAAGAGCAGTACTTC
CSAPGRREEQYF
>TRBV6-2/TRBV6-3|TRBJ1-1|few|.
TGTGCCAGCAGTTACTGGCTCGGGGCAGGGAGGATGAACACTGAAGCTTTCTTT
CASSYWLGAGRMNTEAFF
>TRBV7-6|TRBJ2-1|many|.
TGTGCCAGCAGCTTACAGCAGACCTACAATGAGCAGTTCTTC
CASSLQQTYNEQFF
>TRBV3-1|TRBJ1-1|once|.
TGTGCCAGCAGCCAAGGGGGCGATAACACTGAAGCTTTCTTT
CASSQGGDNTEAFF
>TRBV7-2|TRBJ2-1|.|TRBD2
TGTGCCAGCAGCCTCCTGACTAGCGGGAGTTCTGGTGAGCAGTTCTTC
CASSLLTSGSSGEQFF
>TRBV12-3/TRBV12-4|TRBJ2-1|.|TRBD2
TGTGCCAGCAGTTTAGCCGTAGCGGGGGGGTACAATGAGCAGTTCTTC
CASSLAVAGGYNEQFF
>TRBV15|TRBJ1-2|.|.
TGTGCCACCAGCGGCACGGACGGTCGAGGCTACACCTTC
CATSGTDGRGYTF
>TRBV5-1|TRBJ2-4|.|.
TGCGCCAGCGGCTCTCTTGGGCAGGCGTCGGGGGAGCAGTACTTC
CASGSLGQASGEQYF
>TRBV28|TRBJ1-6|few|.
TGTGCCAGCAGTTCCCCCGCCCGGGCCCTCCACTTT
CASSSPARALHF
>TRBV5-8|TRBJ2-4|.|TRBD2
TGTGCCAGCAGCTGGGGACTAGCTAATCGAGACATTCAGTACTTC
CASSWGLANRDIQYF
>TRBV7-2|TRBJ1-2|.|TRBD1
TGTGCCAGCAGCCTCGTGGGGCAGGGGGCGCGGTACTATGGCTACACCTTC
CASSLVGQGARYYGYTF
>TRBV27|TRBJ1-2|.|TRBD1
TGTGCCAGCAGTTGGGACAGTGGGGGTGAAGGCTACACCTTC
CASSWDSGGEGYTF
>TRBV5-5|TRBJ2-3|few|TRBD2
TGTGCCAGCAGCTTACTAGCGGGAACCTCAGATACGCAGTATTTT
CASSLLAGTSDTQYF
>TRBV6-1|TRBJ2-7|many|TRBD1
TGTGCCAGCAGTGGACAGGGGGGGTCCTACGAGCAGTACTTC
CASSGQGGSYEQYF
>TRBV7-2|TRBJ2-5|few|.
TGTGCCAGCAGCTTAAGAGCAAGGGATGAGCAGTACTTC
CASSLRARDEQYF
>TRBV6-2/TRBV6-3|TRBJ1-1|few|TRBD1
TGTGCCAGCACCTATGACAGGGCTGAAGCTTTCTTT
CASTYDRAEAFF
>TRBV3-1|TRBJ1-2|.|TRBD1
TGTGCCAGCAGCAGAATCGGACAGGGCGGAGGGGGCTACACCTTC
CASSRIGQGGGGYTF
>TRBV6-5|TRBJ2-2|.|.
TGTGCCAGCAGTTACGACTCGAACACCGGGGAGCTGTTTTTT
CASSYDSNTGELFF
>TRBV6-1|TRBJ1-5|few|.
TGTGCCAGCACGACATATAGCAATCAGCCCCAGCATTTT
CASTTYSNQPQHF
>TRBV7-9|TRBJ2-1|.|.
TGTGCCAGCAGCTTAGAGGTTGGCGGCCACAATGAGCAGTTCTTC
CASSLEVGGHNEQFF
>TRBV20-1|TRBJ1-2|.|TRBD1
TGCAGTGCCGGACAGGGGGATAAATCTGGCTACACCTTC
CSAGQGDKSGYTF
>TRBV19|TRBJ2-1|once|.
TGTGCCAGTAGTATAATTGGCTCCTACAATGAGCAGTTCTTC
CASSIIGSYNEQFF
>TRBV7-2|TRBJ2-4|many|.
TGTGCCAGCAGCCGCGAGCCAGGCCAGAAAAACATTCAGTACTTC
CASSREPGQKNIQYF
>TRBV4-2|TRBJ2-2|few|TRBD2
TGTGCCAGCAGCCAAGTAGCGGGAGGCGACGGGGAGCTGTTTTTT
CASSQVAGGDGELFF
>TRBV6-5|TRBJ2-3|.|.
TGTGCCACCCAGGGGACGACAGATACGCAGTATTTT
CATQGTTDTQYF
>TRBV7-8|TRBJ1-6|.|.
TGTGCCAGCAGCTTATCTAATTTACCCCTCCACTTT
CASSLSNLPLHF
>TRBV25-1|TRBJ2-5|.|TRBD2
TGTGCCAGCAGTGAAAACGTGGGACTAGCTCAAGAGACCCAGTACTTC
CASSENVGLAQETQYF
>TRBV6-4|TRBJ2-7|.|TRBD1
TGTGCCATCTTTACCGGGACAGCAAGCTCCTACGAGCAGTACTTC
CAIFTGTASSYEQYF
>TRBV9|TRBJ2-3|.|.
TGTGCCAGCAGCGCAAGAACAGGAGATGGCACAGATACGCAGTATTTT
CASSARTGDGTDTQYF
>TRBV5-5|TRBJ1-1|.|.
TGTGCCAGCAGCCCTGCTGTAGCACCGAACACTGAAGCTTTCTTT
CASSPAVAPNTEAFF
>TRBV12-3/TRBV12-4|TRBJ1-5|few|.
TGTGCCAGCAGTGACTCACAGGTACTCAATCAGCCCCAGCATTTT
CASSDSQVLNQPQHF
>TRBV29-1|TRBJ1-1|few|TRBD1
TGCAGCGTTGCCTTGACCGGGACAGGGGGCACTGAAGCTTTCTTT
CSVALTGTGGTEAFF
>TRBV6-4|TRBJ2-3|.|.
TGTGCCAGCAGTGAGGGGCGCACTAGCACAGATACGCAGTATTTT
CASSEGRTSTDTQYF